The present T cell receptor beta chain was sequenced within a study of blood T cells in healthy people across ages. Study observations and caveats: Using unsorted PBMCs precluded a conclusive naive versus antigen-experienced comparison. As age increased, TCR beta diversity per million T cells fell in a roughly linear fashion. Percentage of naive T cells showed a strong correlation with TCR beta diversity.

The V and J ends lost 5 bases and 5 bases respectively, with 17 bases between them. The CDR3 is 15 amino acids. A second PCR, run for about 7 to 11 cycles, used a sample-barcoded 5' primer plus a J-beta primer mix. TCRdb reprocessed the 5' RACE reads via MiXCR and lists one record per CDR3 protein. In the table there are fewer than 900,000 distinct CDR3 sequences, around 36% of which are singletons. This clonotype was recorded many times. Its antigen is not known. This chain connects TRBV12-3 or TRBV12-4 to TRBJ2-3; a possible D gene is TRBD2 (6 bases). The clonotype was recovered from a man between 18 and 29 years old in good health. The specimen sequenced was blood. The CDR3 nucleotides are TGTGCCAGCAGTCCGGGGACTTTGCTGGGAGATACGCAGTATTTT. Its protein product is CASSPGTLLGDTQYF.